A selection of T cell receptor beta chains follows, all from one sample in a study of blood T cell repertoires in COVID-19. Only in-frame clones appear in the TCRdb table, and some are missing; sequencing was by immunoSEQ multiplex PCR. The data hold a few hundred thousand clones, with 70% to 85% observed a single time. Material: peripheral blood. These receptors came from a woman aged 40 to 49 who had recovered from COVID-19. Each CDR3 is given with its conserved first and last residue. Each record gives: clone size, D gene, J gene, V gene, CDR3 protein, CDR3 DNA. A D gene is named only where the DNA matches it firmly. Expanded clones are given a class, and other clones once, few, many or no size at all.

once,TRBD1,TRBJ1-2,TRBV5-1,CASSFWTGDYGYTF,TGCGCCAGCAGCTTTTGGACAGGGGACTATGGCTACACCTTC
NA,NA,TRBJ1-2,TRBV6-6,CASSLIAEGDYTF,TGTGCCAGCAGCCTCATCGCGGAAGGGGACTACACCTTC
NA,TRBD2,TRBJ2-1,TRBV3-1/TRBV3-2,CASSSSFSGTSSYNEQFF,TGTGCCAGCAGCTCATCCTTTTCCGGGACTAGCTCCTACAATGAGCAGTTCTTC
NA,NA,TRBJ2-2,TRBV4-3,CASSQDQVTDYNTGELFF,TGCGCCAGCAGCCAAGATCAAGTCACAGATTATAACACCGGGGAGCTGTTTTTT
NA,TRBD1,TRBJ2-1,TRBV9,CASSVRTGGHNEQFF,TGTGCCAGCAGCGTACGGACAGGGGGCCACAATGAGCAGTTCTTC
NA,TRBD1,TRBJ2-7,TRBV7-9,CASSPSGTVGEQYF,TGTGCCAGCAGTCCGTCCGGGACAGTGGGCGAGCAGTACTTC
NA,TRBD1,TRBJ1-1,TRBV6-2/TRBV6-3,CASSRPGTGLNTEAFF,TGTGCCAGCAGTCGTCCCGGGACAGGGTTGAACACTGAAGCTTTCTTT
NA,NA,TRBJ2-1,TRBV3-1/TRBV3-2,CASSQQDYMNNEQFF,TGTGCCAGCAGCCAACAGGACTATATGAACAATGAGCAGTTCTTC
NA,TRBD2,TRBJ2-1,TRBV6-5,CASTNRGLVNNEQFF,TGTGCCAGCACCAACCGGGGACTAGTGAACAATGAGCAGTTCTTC
NA,NA,TRBJ1-1,TRBV7-2,CASSLAGEVTEAFF,TGTGCCAGCAGCTTAGCAGGGGAGGTCACTGAAGCTTTCTTT
NA,TRBD2,TRBJ2-5,TRBV6-1,CASSDPGLPLSETQYF,TGTGCCAGCAGTGACCCGGGACTACCCCTGTCAGAGACCCAGTACTTC
NA,NA,TRBJ2-1,TRBV12-3/TRBV12-4,CASSQTYNEQFF,TGTGCCAGCAGTCAGACTTATAATGAGCAGTTCTTC
NA,NA,TRBJ1-4,TRBV27,CASSNYVNEKLFF,TGTGCCAGCAGCAACTACGTAAATGAAAAACTGTTTTTT
NA,NA,TRBJ2-4,TRBV6-6,CASRTAGYENIQYF,TGTGCCAGCAGAACAGCAGGGTACGAAAACATTCAGTACTTC
few,TRBD2,TRBJ2-2,TRBV2,CASSPVGLAGGTGELFF,TGTGCCAGCAGCCCCGTTGGACTAGCGGGGGGGACCGGGGAGCTGTTTTTT
NA,TRBD1,TRBJ1-2,TRBV29-1,CSVEDQGANYGYTF,TGCAGCGTTGAAGATCAGGGGGCTAACTATGGCTACACCTTC
NA,NA,TRBJ1-2,TRBV4-3,CASSQAYGTSYGYTF,TGCGCCAGCAGCCAGGCATACGGGACATCCTATGGCTACACCTTC
few,TRBD1,TRBJ1-2,TRBV29-1,CSVDHRGSGYTF,TGCAGCGTTGACCACAGGGGATCGGGCTACACCTTC
NA,NA,TRBJ2-3,TRBV20-1,CSASYQVPDTQYF,TGCAGTGCTAGTTATCAGGTGCCAGATACGCAGTATTTT
NA,NA,TRBJ1-5,TRBV19,CASSVDTPHF,TGTGCCAGTAGTGTGGACACCCCGCATTTT
NA,TRBD2,TRBJ2-1,TRBV28,CASSSSGASYNEQFF,TGTGCCAGCAGCTCTAGCGGGGCCTCCTACAATGAGCAGTTCTTC
NA,TRBD1,TRBJ1-4,TRBV2,CARQGADEKLFF,TGTGCCAGACAGGGGGCCGACGAAAAACTGTTTTTT
NA,TRBD1,TRBJ2-3,TRBV11-3,CASSLGGTGTDTQYF,TGTGCCAGCAGCTTAGGCGGGACAGGGACAGATACGCAGTATTTT
NA,NA,TRBJ2-5,TRBV29-1,CSVDREQETQYF,TGCAGCGTTGACAGGGAACAAGAGACCCAGTACTTC
NA,NA,TRBJ2-1,TRBV15,CATSRGDFYNEQFF,TGTGCCACCAGCAGAGGGGACTTCTACAATGAGCAGTTCTTC